This entry concerns a single T cell receptor beta chain. Antigen unknown. These data belong to a study of CD8+ T cells in alopecia areata. Study outcomes and limitations: Among patients, TCR sharing was less clear than in mice, a difference possibly due in part to HLA diversity in the patient population. Under tofacitinib, fewer expanded CD8+ clones appeared among the top 100 scalp clones.

V dropped 10 bases and J dropped 6; count of bases not matched to a gene: 5. The CDR3 has 12 residues. Germline-derived CDR1 and CDR2 are SGHVS and FQNEAQ. Treatment indicated: oral pan-JAK inhibitor, 5-10 mg twice daily. RNA extraction was followed by reverse transcription into cDNA, which acted as the sequencing template. The repertoire was sequenced with immunoSEQ multiplex PCR; TCRdb's copy has only in-frame clones and lacks some. The top ten clones hold under 15% of a sample with 60,000 to 85,000 clones, about 30% of them seen once. The J gene is TRBJ2-2, the V gene TRBV7-8; TRBD2 matches 7 bases. The origin of this receptor is a human donor with alopecia areata. Sequences were derived from CD8+ T cells sorted from blood, sampled at week 4, from a patient treated with tofacitinib. In DNA, the CDR3 is TGTGCCACCGGCGGGGGTTCCGGGGAGCTGTTTTTT. It yields the protein CATGGGSGELFF. The full variable domain, in which reference TRBV7-8 and TRBJ2-2 provide the parts outside the CDR3, is GAGVSQSPRYKVAKRGQDVALRCDPISGHVSLFWYQQALGQGPEFLTYFQNEAQLDKSGLPSDRFFAERPEGSVSTLKIQRTQQEDSAVYLCATGGGSGELFFGEGSRLTVL.